This passage covers 31 T cell receptor beta chains from one sample sequenced in a study of CD8+CD57+ T cells in acquired aplastic anemia. Researchers used genomic DNA as the template to profile TCR beta VDJ and CDR3. TCRdb recomputed calls from the reads with MiXCR, one row per CDR3 protein. The sample records about 160,000 distinct CDR3 sequences, 48% being singletons. Patients chosen for sequencing had CD8+CD57+ cells that had expanded, as shown by flow cytometry. Sequencing was performed on sorted CD4+, CD8+, or CD8+CD57+ T cells (not recorded which) from PBMCs. The receptors here all came from a human donor with aplastic anemia.

This clonotype turned up a few times. The V gene is TRBV7-9, the J gene TRBJ2-7, with TRBD2 as a possible D gene (5 bases). Trimming cost V 11 bases and J 0 bases, with 8 bases left between them. Germline assignment: CDR1 SEHNR and CDR2 FQNEAQ (reference sequence). CDR3 length: 11 residues. The CDR3: CAVGSSYEQYF. CDR3 bases: TGTGCCGTAGGGAGCTCCTACGAGCAGTACTTC.

V usage is TRBV15 and J usage is TRBJ2-7, with D uncertain. V dropped 0 bases and J dropped 8 bases, with 8 bases sitting between them. Germline V gives CDR1 LNHNV, CDR2 YYDKDF (reference sequence). This CDR3 is 12 amino acids long. CDR3 bases: TGTGCCACCAGCAGAGATTCGGTAAAGCAGTACTTC. Encoded protein: CATSRDSVKQYF. The full variable domain, with the rest looked up from reference TRBV15 and TRBJ2-7, is DAMVIQNPRYQVTQFGKPVTLSCSQTLNHNVMYWYQQKSSQAPKLLFHYYDKDFNNEADTPDNFQSRRPNTSFCFLDIRSPGLGDTAMYLCATSRDSVKQYFGPGTRLTVT.

This clonotype was picked up a small number of times. This rearrangement joins TRBV30 to TRBJ1-5; D call uncertain. The V and J ends lost 0 bases and 3 bases respectively, with 6 bases between them. Germline V gene sequence: CDR1 GTSNPN, CDR2 SVGIG (reference sequence). The length of the CDR3 is 13 residues. The CDR3 reads CAWSVQSNQPQHF. The CDR3, as DNA: TGTGCCTGGAGTGTCCAGTCCAATCAGCCCCAGCATTTT.

In the case of this clonotype: A much larger clonotype is one base distant, so this may be a read error. The final CDR3 position lacks the conserved phenylalanine or tryptophan, pointing to a likely read error. The gene calls are TRBV27 and TRBJ1-5, with D possibly being TRBD1 (5 bases). The germline CDR1 and CDR2 sequences are MNHEY and SMNVEV (reference sequence). The V gene lost 7 bases and the J gene lost 3 bases, with 13 bases spanning the gap. The CDR3 consists of 14 residues. CDR3 residues: CASMEEGNNQPQHL. The CDR3, as DNA: TGTGCCAGCATGGAGGAGGGGAACAATCAGCCCCAGCATCTT.

Ten or more counts support this clonotype. The J gene is TRBJ1-2, the V gene TRBV2; D is unresolved. V dropped 7 bases and J dropped 6 bases, with 15 bases sitting between them. In germline, CDR1 is SNHLY, CDR2 FYNNEI. This CDR3 spans 13 amino acids. CDR3: CASKREEANGYTF. For the CDR3, the DNA is TGTGCCAGCAAGAGGGAAGAAGCCAATGGCTACACCTTC.

V is TRBV29-1 and J is TRBJ2-7, with D unclear. There are 14 residues in the CDR3. Trimming left V 5 bases short and J 0 bases short, with 14 bases between. Germline V gene sequence: CDR1 SQVTM, CDR2 ANQGSEA. The CDR3 DNA sequence: TGCAGCGTTTCAATTGGTGGAACCTCCTACGAGCAGTACTTC. This gives the protein CSVSIGGTSYEQYF.

This clonotype came up many times. The V call is TRBV29-1, the J call TRBJ1-6; 10 bases line up with TRBD1. The CDR3 consists of 13 residues. CDR1 SQVTM and CDR2 ANQGSEA come from the germline V gene. Trimming at V came to 5 bases and at J to 6 bases, leaving 1 base not matched to a gene. This CDR3 reads CSVRTGGNSPLHF. The DNA of the CDR3 is TGCAGCGTTCGGACAGGGGGTAATTCACCCCTCCACTTT.

The sample holds a few counts of this clonotype. This sequence may be a read error, since a much larger clone differs from it by one base. CDR3 protein: CASSVYGQYF. The CDR3 DNA reads TGTGCCAGCAGCGTCTACGGGCAGTACTTC. The chain is built from TRBV2 and TRBJ2-7, with D uncertain. Germline loops: CDR1 SNHLY, CDR2 FYNNEI. This CDR3 has 10 residues.

J is TRBJ2-3 and V is TRBV10-3, with TRBD2 identical over 15 bases. This CDR3 has 16 residues. The germline gives CDR1 ENHRY, CDR2 SYGVKD. With V trimmed by 6 bases and J by 5 bases, 6 bases remained unmatched. The CDR3 DNA reads TGTGCCATCAGACAGGAGGGACTAGCGGGAGGAGATACGCAGTATTTT. It specifies CAIRQEGLAGGDTQYF.

Comments on this clonotype: The germline gene is not matched at one end of the junction; a read error may be the cause. J is TRBJ2-7 and V is TRBV2; no reliable D call. Looked up from germline, CDR1 is SNHLY and CDR2 is FYNNEI. The CDR3 is 12 amino acids. DNA of the CDR3: TGTGCCGGCAGAAGAGAGGACTACGAGCAGTACTTC. This sequence encodes CAGRREDYEQYF.

In its sample, this clonotype was seen many times. The chain employs TRBV2 and TRBJ1-1, with a tentative D call TRBD1 (5 bases). The ends were cut back, 3 bases at V and 4 bases at J, with 12 bases in the middle. In germline, CDR1 is SNHLY, CDR2 FYNNEI. CDR3 length: 14 residues. CDR3 nucleotides: TGTGCCAGCAGTGATCCCAGGGAGGTCACTGAAGCTTTCTTT. Translated: CASSDPREVTEAFF.

Many counts were recorded for this clonotype. The chain carries TRBV19 and TRBJ1-2, with D uncertain. V lost 6 bases and J 0 bases, leaving 11 bases between the germline ends. The CDR3 loop spans 14 amino acids. The germline gives CDR1 LNHDA, CDR2 SQIVND (reference sequence). The CDR3 DNA sequence: TGTGCCAGTAGCTGGACGGGAGCTAACTATGGCTACACCTTC. Translated: CASSWTGANYGYTF.

This clonotype was counted at least ten times. The chain links TRBV15 to TRBJ1-5; tentative D call: TRBD1 (6 bases). Looked up from germline, CDR1 is LNHNV and CDR2 is YYDKDF (reference sequence). The CDR3 contains 19 residues. V shed 0 bases and J shed 2 bases, with 20 bases lying between them. DNA for the CDR3: TGTGCCACCAGCAGAGACCACAGGGTCGGAGGGTATGGCAATCAGCCCCAGCATTTT. Translated, it gives CATSRDHRVGGYGNQPQHF.

The chain recombines TRBV12-3 or TRBV12-4 with TRBJ1-1, with D uncertain. This CDR3 spans 15 amino acids. V was pared by 4 bases and J by 1 base, with 13 bases between. Here the CDR3 DNA reads TGTGCCAGCAGTTACTCATGGGATTCGAACACTGAAGCTTTCTTT. This translates into CASSYSWDSNTEAFF.

The chain employs TRBV19 and TRBJ2-3, with 8 bases identical to TRBD2. With 8 bases clipped from V and 2 bases from J, the junction kept 3 bases outside the gene matches. The V gene's germline CDR1 is LNHDA and CDR2 SQIVND (reference sequence). This CDR3 is built from 13 residues. The CDR3: CASAGGYTDTQYF. DNA for the CDR3: TGTGCCAGTGCGGGGGGCTACACAGATACGCAGTATTTT.

This clonotype appeared many times. The chain couples TRBV5-1 to TRBJ2-7; either TRBD1 or TRBD2 may supply D (5 bases each). The CDR3 extends over 14 amino acids. V gave up 5 bases and J gave up 2 bases, with 14 bases separating them. Germline CDR1 SGHRS, CDR2 YFSETQ. CDR3 region: CASSSGTGTYEQYF. In DNA form, the CDR3 reads TGCGCCAGCAGTTCCGGGACGGGGACCTACGAGCAGTACTTC.

Notes on this clonotype: An end of the junction differs from the germline gene, which may be a read error. The genes are TRBV7-3 and TRBJ1-1; TRBD1 aligns across 7 bases. The CDR3 has 14 residues. The germline V gene encodes CDR1 SGHTA and CDR2 FQGTGA. The chain's CDR3 is CASSLQGLDTEAFF. For the CDR3, the DNA is TGTGCCAGCAGCCTACAGGGGCTGGACACTGAGGCTTTCTTT.

In this sample, this clonotype turned up a few times. The chain joins TRBV27 to TRBJ2-7; D remains ambiguous. Germline CDR1 MNHEY, CDR2 SMNVEV (reference sequence). With 3 bases removed from V and 3 bases from J, the gap between germline ends came to 15 bases. The CDR3 sequence is 15 residues long. CDR3 DNA: TGTGCCAGCAGTTTCACCCGAATAGGAGTCTACGAGCAGTACTTC. Protein: CASSFTRIGVYEQYF.

This clonotype turned up a few times. V is TRBV7-9 and J is TRBJ1-1; D remains unclear. This CDR3 contains 13 residues. V was cut by 1 base and J by 5 bases, with 8 bases left in between. Germline values: CDR1 SEHNR, CDR2 FQNEAQ (reference sequence). The CDR3 sequence: CASSLGSRTEAFF. CDR3 DNA: TGTGCCAGCAGCTTAGGGTCAAGAACTGAAGCTTTCTTT. The full variable domain, rest sourced from reference TRBV7-9 and TRBJ1-1, is DTGVSQNPRHKITKRGQNVTFRCDPISEHNRLYWYRQTLGQGPEFLTYFQNEAQLEKSRLLSDRFSAERPKGSFSTLEIQRTEQGDSAMYLCASSLGSRTEAFFGQGTRLTVV.

This clonotype was counted many times. The chain recombines TRBV5-6 with TRBJ1-1, with D perhaps TRBD1 (5 bases). Germline V gene data show CDR1 as SGHDT and CDR2 as YYEEEE. V lost 4 bases and J 1 base, leaving 20 bases between the germline ends. This CDR3 has 17 residues. The CDR3 reads CASSPILIRDTNTEAFF. The CDR3, as DNA: TGTGCCAGCAGCCCAATTTTAATCAGGGATACGAACACTGAAGCTTTCTTT.

This clonotype has at least ten counts. This chain uses TRBV29-1 with TRBJ1-1; D gene uncertain. The CDR3 loop spans 13 amino acids. In germline, CDR1 is SQVTM, CDR2 ANQGSEA. Trimming left V 6 bases short and J 4 bases short, with 15 bases between. In DNA form, the CDR3 reads TGCAGCGTCCCAGGTTCCATGAGCACTGAAGCTTTCTTT. It yields the protein CSVPGSMSTEAFF.

The V call is TRBV24-1, the J call TRBJ2-3, with a tentative D call TRBD2 (6 bases). Germline V lookup: CDR1 KGHDR, CDR2 SFDVKD. V was trimmed by 1 base and J by 4 bases, leaving 23 bases between them. The CDR3 spans 19 residues. This chain's CDR3 is CATSDFALPTRELSDTQYF. The CDR3 nucleotides are TGTGCCACCAGTGATTTCGCGCTACCAACACGGGAGCTGTCAGATACGCAGTATTTT.

This clonotype was counted ten times or more. The V gene is TRBV6-5, the J gene TRBJ2-3; D is unresolved. The germline V and J ends were trimmed by 2 bases and 5 bases, with 5 bases remaining between them. This CDR3 comprises 12 residues. In germline, CDR1 is MNHEY, CDR2 SVGAGI. CDR3 region: CASSYGVDTQYF. The CDR3 DNA follows: TGTGCCAGCAGTTACGGGGTAGATACGCAGTATTTT.

V usage is TRBV15 and J usage is TRBJ2-1, with 7 positions matching TRBD1. This CDR3 is built from 15 residues. The junction had 6 bases not matched to a gene; V was cut back by 3 bases and J by 4 bases. Germline CDR1 reads LNHNV; CDR2 reads YYDKDF (reference sequence). The chain's CDR3 is CATSRNGQAYNEQFF. The CDR3 coding sequence is TGTGCCACCAGCAGGAATGGACAGGCTTACAATGAGCAGTTCTTC.

In this sample, this clonotype turned up many times. The genes are TRBV19 and TRBJ2-7, with TRBD1 matching 8 bases. CDR3 length: 14 residues. The ends lost 5 bases at V and 4 bases at J; junction bases unmatched: 7. Germline assignment: CDR1 LNHDA and CDR2 SQIVND (reference sequence). The CDR3 protein is CASSYPGQAYEQYF. CDR3 DNA sequence: TGTGCCAGTAGTTACCCGGGACAGGCTTACGAGCAGTACTTC.

Of note for this clonotype: This sequence may be a read error, since a much larger clone differs from it by one base. The rearrangement joins TRBV12-3 or TRBV12-4 to TRBJ2-3; TRBD2 matches at 8 bases. The CDR3 has 16 amino acids. Trimming cost V 4 bases and J 7 bases; bases outside gene matches: 13. CDR3 coding DNA: TGTGCCAGCAGTTCACAAGCGGGAGAGCCAGCAAATACGCAGTATTTT. This encodes CASSSQAGEPANTQYF.

CDR3 sequence: CASSLRHRETQYF. The DNA of the CDR3 is TGTGCCAGCAGTTTAAGGCACCGAGAGACCCAGTACTTC. This chain uses TRBV2 with TRBJ2-5; D call uncertain. Per germline, CDR1 SNHLY and CDR2 FYNNEI. Trimming removed 5 bases at V and 4 bases at J, with 11 bases between. The length of the CDR3 is 13 residues.

V gene TRBV29-1 combines with J gene TRBJ1-2; D is ambiguous. Trimming cost V 5 bases and J 4 bases, with 11 bases left between them. Germline loops: CDR1 SQVTM, CDR2 ANQGSEA. The CDR3 runs to 12 residues. The CDR3 spells CSVSLTVYGYTF. As DNA, the CDR3 is TGCAGCGTTTCATTAACAGTCTATGGCTACACCTTC.

Of note for this clonotype: Since the CDR3 does not end with the conserved phenylalanine or tryptophan, this likely comes from a read error. The chain employs TRBV6-1 and TRBJ1-1; possible D gene TRBD1, 5 bases. Germline V gives CDR1 MNHNS, CDR2 SASEGT. This CDR3 is 13 amino acids long. V was shortened by 7 bases and J by 7 bases, with 16 bases between the two germline ends. The CDR3 DNA reads as TGTGCCAGCACCTGGGGCCGGGGCAATGAAGCTTTCCTT. Encoded protein: CASTWGRGNEAFL.

This clonotype showed up many times. The chain joins TRBV12-3 or TRBV12-4 to TRBJ2-7, with unresolved D. Trimming pared 5 bases from V and 6 bases from J, leaving 11 bases between. This CDR3 has 12 residues. The CDR3, as DNA: TGTGCCAGCAGTCCCGGGTTCTTCGAGCAGTACTTC. Amino acids: CASSPGFFEQYF.

This clonotype was seen only once. The chain joins TRBV2 to TRBJ1-2; unclear D gene. The ends were cut back, 5 bases at V and 3 bases at J, with 10 bases in the middle. The CDR3 spans 13 residues. CDR1 and CDR2 (germline): SNHLY, FYNNEI. Here the CDR3 DNA reads TGTGCCAGCAGTCGCAATGGGGACTATGGCTACACCTTC. Protein sequence: CASSRNGDYGYTF. Drawing the rest from reference TRBV2 and TRBJ1-2, the complete variable domain is EPEVTQTPSHQVTQMGQEVILRCVPISNHLYFYWYRQILGQKVEFLVSFYNNEISEKSEIFDDQFSVERPDGSNFTLKIRSTKLEDSAMYFCASSRNGDYGYTFGSGTRLTVV.